One sample yielded the 27 T cell receptor beta chains listed below, sequenced in a study of graft-versus-host responses after intestinal transplantation. Graft tissue was processed to release intraepithelial and lamina propria lymphocytes. Sequencing used immunoSEQ multiplex PCR; TCRdb keeps in-frame clones, though not all of them. The data contain fewer than 10,000 clones, around 74% of them singletons. This material consisted of ileum tissue, taken about 230 days after intestinal transplant. The receptors shown here come from a human patient who received an intestinal transplant, so some T cells may come from the graft donor.

V usage is TRBV6-5 and J usage is TRBJ1-4; D is perhaps TRBD1 (6 bases). The CDR3 sequence is 14 residues long. Germline CDR1 MNHEY, CDR2 SVGAGI. Between the trimmed V and J ends, which lost 6 bases and 2 bases, there was a span of 10 bases. The CDR3 DNA is TGTGCCAGCAGCCCAGGGGTCACTAATGAAAAACTGTTTTTT. As protein: CASSPGVTNEKLFF.

This sequence joins TRBV19 and TRBJ1-6, with D unclear. V shed 1 base and J shed 10 bases, with 11 bases lying between them. The CDR3 runs 14 residues. Germline values: CDR1 LNHDA, CDR2 SQIVND (reference sequence). The CDR3 region has the DNA TGTGCCAGTAGTATAGGAGGGCTCTACTCACCCCTCCACTTT. Its protein product is CASSIGGLYSPLHF.

V is TRBV2 and J is TRBJ1-1; 8 nucleotides align to TRBD1. Germline-derived CDR1 and CDR2 are SNHLY and FYNNEI. The CDR3 has 12 residues. V dropped 6 bases and J dropped 10; count of bases not matched to a gene: 7. The CDR3 DNA reads TGTGCCAGCAGCTGGGACAGGTCAGCAGCTTTCTTT. Translated: CASSWDRSAAFF.

The gene calls are TRBV7-2 and TRBJ2-7; possible D gene TRBD1, 6 bases. V lost 1 base and J lost 0, with 10 bases in between. The CDR3 runs 15 residues. The germline V gene has CDR1 SGHTA and CDR2 FQGNSA. The CDR3 is CASSLEGVSSYEQYF. The CDR3 coding sequence is TGTGCCAGCAGCTTAGAGGGGGTTTCCTCCTACGAGCAGTACTTC.

The chain couples TRBV1 to TRBJ2-1; TRBD2 is the table's D call and was not checked against the DNA. TRBV1 has pseudogene status. CDR3 length: 16 residues. The CDR3 nucleotides are TGCACCAGCAGCCAAGATCGACTAGCGGGAGACAATGAGCAGTTCTTC. Protein sequence: CTSSQDRLAGDNEQFF.

V and J are TRBV30 and TRBJ1-1, with a tentative D call TRBD1 (6 bases). CDR3 length equals 13 residues. Trimming took off 4 bases at V and 8 bases at J, with 17 bases between the two ends. Germline loops: CDR1 GTSNPN, CDR2 SVGIG (reference sequence). The CDR3 nucleotides are TGTGCCTGGAACCCGACAGGTCCCATGGAAGCTTTCTTT. Translated: CAWNPTGPMEAFF.

This rearrangement joins TRBV4-2 to TRBJ2-3; 9 positions match TRBD2. Trimming took 4 bases from V and 1 from J; bases not matched to a gene: 18. Germline values: CDR1 LGHNA, CDR2 YNFKEQ. This CDR3 comprises 20 residues. The CDR3 region is CASSLWMASGEGGGTDTQYF. CDR3 in DNA: TGTGCCAGCAGCCTATGGATGGCTAGCGGGGAGGGAGGGGGCACAGATACGCAGTATTTT.

Sample share makes this clone medium-sized. The chain employs TRBV5-1 and TRBJ2-2, with 7 nucleotides matching TRBD1. CDR3 length: 15 residues. The J segment lost 0 bases and the V segment lost 3 bases, leaving 2 bases of the junction unmatched. Germline-derived CDR1 and CDR2 are SGHRS and YFSETQ. As DNA, the CDR3 is TGCGCCAGCAGCTCCGGGACAGCGAACACCGGGGAGCTGTTTTTT. It is translated as CASSSGTANTGELFF.

The V gene is TRBV5-6, the J gene TRBJ2-1, with 7 bases fitting TRBD2. Germline trimming cut 4 bases from V and 6 bases from J; bases unmatched to any gene: 13. Germline values: CDR1 SGHDT, CDR2 YYEEEE. The CDR3 covers 16 residues. DNA for the CDR3: TGTGCCAGCAGCCCATTGGTCCTAGCGGAAGGCAATGAGCAGTTCTTC. It is translated as CASSPLVLAEGNEQFF.

This clone was seen more than once but under ten times. The chain couples TRBV10-2 to TRBJ2-3, with 9 bases identical to TRBD1. This CDR3 region has 13 residues. Germline CDR1 WSHSY, CDR2 SAAADI. Germline trimming cut 8 bases from V and 6 bases from J; bases unmatched to any gene: 6. The CDR3 region has the DNA TGCGCCAGCGAAGGACAGGGGAAGGATACGCAGTATTTT. Translating gives CASEGQGKDTQYF.

CDR3 residues: CASSLASGQGFNNQPQHF. As DNA, the CDR3 is TGCGCCAGCAGCTTGGCCTCAGGACAGGGGTTTAACAATCAGCCCCAGCATTTT. The chain combines TRBV5-1 with TRBJ1-5; the match to TRBD1 covers 9 bases. V lost 0 bases, J lost 3 bases, and 10 bases stayed unmatched. The CDR3 loop spans 18 amino acids. The germline V gene has CDR1 SGHRS and CDR2 YFSETQ.

The rearrangement joins TRBV6-1 to TRBJ1-1; D is possibly TRBD1 (5 bases). V lost 8 bases and J lost 1, with 11 bases in between. Germline CDR1 and CDR2: MNHNS and SASEGT. CDR3 size: 13 residues. The CDR3 here is CASGRQSNTEAFF. In nucleotides, the CDR3 is TGTGCCAGCGGAAGACAGTCGAACACTGAAGCTTTCTTT.

J is TRBJ2-5 and V is TRBV7-9; D remains ambiguous. The CDR3 covers 11 residues. CDR1 and CDR2 from the germline V gene are SEHNR and FQNEAQ (reference sequence). Trimming stripped 5 bases from V and 7 bases from J, with 8 bases between. CDR3 bases: TGTGCCAGCAGCCCCCGTCGGACCCAGTACTTC. Translation: CASSPRRTQYF.

The chain carries TRBV7-3 and TRBJ2-1, with 8 bases that match TRBD2. The ends lost 0 bases at V and 7 bases at J; junction bases unmatched: 2. The CDR3 is made up of 14 amino acids. Germline loops: CDR1 SGHTA, CDR2 FQGTGA. CDR3 in amino acids: CASSLTKRENEQFF. The CDR3 DNA reads TGTGCCAGCAGCTTAACTAAGCGGGAGAATGAGCAGTTCTTC.

The chain couples TRBV2 to TRBJ2-7; tentatively, D is TRBD1 (5 bases). This CDR3 region has 13 residues. CDR1 and CDR2 (germline): SNHLY, FYNNEI. V was pared by 2 bases and J by 3 bases, with 8 bases between. CDR3 in amino acids: CASSEYRIYEQYF. The CDR3 nucleotides are TGTGCCAGCAGTGAATACAGGATCTACGAGCAGTACTTC.

V is TRBV10-1 and J is TRBJ2-2; 7 nucleotides line up with TRBD2. With 10 bases clipped from V and 1 base from J, the junction kept 9 bases outside the gene matches. Germline CDR1 WNHNN, CDR2 SYGVQD (reference sequence). The length of the CDR3 is 15 residues. This CDR3 is CANRTSSGNTGELFF. As DNA, the CDR3 is TGCGCCAACCGGACCTCTAGCGGGAACACCGGGGAGCTGTTTTTT.

The chain joins TRBV16 to TRBJ2-7, with D possibly being TRBD1 (6 bases). In germline, CDR1 is KGHSY, CDR2 FQNENV. This CDR3 region has 15 residues. The V gene lost 4 bases and the J gene lost 2 bases, with 15 bases spanning the gap. In DNA form, the CDR3 reads TGTGCCAGCAGCCCAGGCCGGGACATACCCTACGAGCAGTACTTC. Its translation is CASSPGRDIPYEQYF.

The genes are TRBV19 and TRBJ2-1; 9 bases agree with TRBD1. V dropped 3 bases and J dropped 7; count of bases not matched to a gene: 4. The germline V gene has CDR1 LNHDA and CDR2 SQIVND (reference sequence). This CDR3 has 14 residues. The CDR3 DNA follows: TGTGCCAGTAGTATCTGGACAGGGGTAAATGAGCAGTTCTTC. It yields the protein CASSIWTGVNEQFF.

V gene TRBV5-6 combines with J gene TRBJ1-2; 7 bases line up with TRBD1. The CDR3 totals 16 residues. The J segment lost 1 base and the V segment lost 2 bases, leaving 8 bases of the junction unmatched. From germline, CDR1 is SGHDT and CDR2 YYEEEE. The CDR3 nucleotides read TGTGCCAGCAGCTTTTTTAGGGACAGCTATAACTATGGCTACACCTTC. It codes for CASSFFRDSYNYGYTF.

The chain recombines TRBV18 with TRBJ1-4, with D hard to call. Trimming cost V 3 bases and J 6 bases, with 29 bases left between them. Germline CDR1 KGHSH, CDR2 LQKENI. The CDR3 extends over 20 amino acids. CDR3 nucleotide sequence: TGTGCCAGCTCACCTCTGCAAAACAAGTCGAGGGTTGGACCATATGAAAAACTGTTTTTT. Protein sequence: CASSPLQNKSRVGPYEKLFF.

The chain recombines TRBV11-2 with TRBJ2-5, with D perhaps matching TRBD1 (6 bases). The CDR3 loop spans 15 amino acids. V lost 0 bases and J lost 4, with 12 bases in between. Germline-derived CDR1 and CDR2 are SGHAT and FQNNGV. The CDR3 nucleotides read TGTGCCAGCAGCTTAGACCGGAACAGGGCAGAGACCCAGTACTTC. As protein: CASSLDRNRAETQYF.

The chain is built from TRBV5-1 and TRBJ2-3, with unresolved D. The ends were cut back, 4 bases at V and 3 bases at J, with 9 bases in the middle. CDR1 is SGHRS, CDR2 YFSETQ, per germline. The CDR3 has 13 amino acids. The CDR3 is CASSESGTDTQYF. CDR3 coding DNA: TGCGCCAGCAGCGAATCCGGGACAGATACGCAGTATTTT.

The chain links TRBV6-6 to TRBJ2-7, with 7 nucleotides matching TRBD1. This CDR3 comprises 13 residues. The V and J ends lost 6 bases and 1 base, in that order; junction bases with no gene match: 3. Per the germline V gene, CDR1 is MNHNY and CDR2 is SVGAGI (reference sequence). This CDR3 reads CASRNRGSYEQYF. CDR3 in DNA: TGTGCCAGCAGAAACAGGGGATCCTACGAGCAGTACTTC.

The rearrangement links TRBV14 to TRBJ2-7; D might be TRBD2 (6 bases). V was shortened by 1 base and J by 0 bases, with 22 bases between the two germline ends. The CDR3 loop spans 19 amino acids. Germline loops: CDR1 SGHDN, CDR2 FVKESK. CDR3 coding DNA: TGTGCCAGCAGCCAAGGAAGGCCCCGGGACTCAATGAGCTCCTACGAGCAGTACTTC. Protein sequence: CASSQGRPRDSMSSYEQYF.

This chain connects TRBV5-1 to TRBJ1-2, with D unresolved. V lost 0 bases to trimming and J lost 6 bases, with 6 bases between them. Germline CDR1 is SGHRS and CDR2 is YFSETQ. The CDR3 has 12 amino acids. CDR3 loop: CASSLAFDGYTF. As DNA, the CDR3 is TGCGCCAGCAGCTTGGCCTTCGATGGCTACACCTTC.

V usage is TRBV28 and J usage is TRBJ1-5; possible D gene TRBD1, 6 bases. The V end lost 5 bases, the J end lost 4 bases, and 9 bases lay between the germline ends. This CDR3 is built from 13 residues. Germline lookup yields CDR1 MDHEN and CDR2 SYDVKM. The CDR3 DNA reads TGTGCCAGCAGTCCACAGGGTAATCAGCCCCAGCATTTT. Translated: CASSPQGNQPQHF.

The CDR3 loop reads CASSAQRGNEQFF. DNA for the CDR3: TGCGCCAGCAGTGCCCAGCGGGGCAATGAGCAGTTCTTC. The chain carries TRBV10-2 and TRBJ2-1; 7 nucleotides line up with TRBD2. Germline V gene data show CDR1 as WSHSY and CDR2 as SAAADI. The CDR3 has 13 amino acids. Germline trimming cut 4 bases from V and 6 bases from J; bases unmatched to any gene: 3.